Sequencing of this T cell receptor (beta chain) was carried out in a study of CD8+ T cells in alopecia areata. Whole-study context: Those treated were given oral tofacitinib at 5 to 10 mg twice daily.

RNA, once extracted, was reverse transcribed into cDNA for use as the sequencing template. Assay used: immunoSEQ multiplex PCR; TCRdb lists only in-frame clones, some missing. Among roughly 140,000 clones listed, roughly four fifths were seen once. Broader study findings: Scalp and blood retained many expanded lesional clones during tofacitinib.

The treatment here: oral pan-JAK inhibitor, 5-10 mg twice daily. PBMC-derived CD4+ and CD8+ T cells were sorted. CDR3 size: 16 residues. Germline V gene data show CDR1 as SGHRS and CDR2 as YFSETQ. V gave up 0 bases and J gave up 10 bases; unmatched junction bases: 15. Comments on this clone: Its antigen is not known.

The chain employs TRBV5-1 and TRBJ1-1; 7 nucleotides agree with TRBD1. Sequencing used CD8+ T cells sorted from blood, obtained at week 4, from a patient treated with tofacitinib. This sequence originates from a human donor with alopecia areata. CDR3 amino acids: CASSLGDRERQYGAFF. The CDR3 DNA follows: TGCGCCAGCAGCTTGGGAGACAGGGAGCGCCAGTATGGAGCTTTCTTT.